This T cell receptor (beta chain) was found in a study of cytotoxic CD8 clonotypes in ibrutinib-treated CLL. Study in general: Results showed 24 partial and 2 complete responses; following median roughly 66 months, 14 remained remitted, approximately twelve advanced.

Study-wide points: Clonality measured at baseline exceeded age-matched healthy donors, tracking circulating CD8+ T-cell counts.

Approximately 1.9 micrograms of genomic DNA, which was extracted from cryopreserved PBMCs, served as the material used for the TCR beta libraries. Clones were read by immunoSEQ multiplex PCR, and TCRdb kept only the in-frame ones, dropping some. The sample has hundreds of thousands of clones, under 75% seen once. This clone has more than one count but fewer than ten. Its cognate antigen is unknown. The sequences come from PBMCs, collected after 24 months of ibrutinib treatment. This sequence was found in a human donor with chronic lymphocytic leukemia.

The DNA of the CDR3 is TGCAGTGCTTCCACAGGGGAGACCCAGTACTTC. Translating gives CSASTGETQYF. V gene TRBV20-1 combines with J gene TRBJ2-5; a weak D match, TRBD1 (6 bases). CDR1 is DFQATT and CDR2 is SNEGSKA in the germline V gene (reference sequence). V was clipped by 5 bases and J by 5 bases, with 9 bases between them. The CDR3 has 11 residues.